Reported below is one TCR beta chain. There are a few counts of this clonotype. Its binding antigen is unknown. Base qualities are not at hand, and no much larger clone is one base apart. This entry comes from a study of T-cell memory formation after mild COVID-19 (dated by TCRdb to about 2021). With regard to the full study: Most TCR sequence clusters were specific to one of the two donors. In a couple of donors, T-cell clones that expanded and contracted after mild COVID-19 were followed by sequencing TCRalpha and TCRbeta repertoires longitudinally. The cohort was made up of two young adult volunteers, one female and one male, who were previously healthy. General study outcomes and caveats: Only a couple of mild cases were covered by the study, and larger cohorts that include severe cases with pre-infection samples were considered necessary. SARS-CoV-2 specificity was not confirmed for the second-wave clones peaking on day 37. Clones that contracted from day 15 to 85 showed balanced CD4/CD8 phenotypes, whereas a second wave of clones that expanded from day 15 to 37 leaned towards CD4+. Some responding clones were detected in pre-infection memory, which suggested that pre-existing cross-reactive memory T cells had joined the SARS-CoV-2 response. Contracting CD4+ clones were located mainly in the CM and EM memory subsets, whereas CD8+ clones were found to be enriched in EMRA.

Sequenced using an Illumina NovaSeq 6000. TCRalpha and TCRbeta cDNA libraries were constructed by 5'RACE with constant-segment primers, with sample barcodes and unique molecular identifiers being introduced. Trizol reagent was used to extract RNA from every sample. Amplification of the libraries took two PCR steps, and the second step added a second sample barcode plus Illumina TruSeq adapters. Sequencing of the libraries was done on an Illumina NovaSeq, producing 2 x 150 bp paired-end reads. As for the original processing: Reads were demultiplexed and collapsed into UMI-guided consensus sequences with migec v1.2.7. Using mixcr v2.1.11, UMI consensuses were aligned to TRA and TRB V and J templates and then assembled into clonotypes. Clonotypes were classified as expanded or contracted when called significant by both edgeR and NoisET, with noise models trained on biological replicates. For edgeR calls, the thresholds were a false discovery rate-adjusted p below 0.01 and a log2 fold-change of 1. As an exploratory analysis of dynamics, max-normalized trajectories of the 1000 most abundant clonotypes were examined by PCA with hierarchical clustering. Separately sequenced CD4+ and CD8+ repertoires were used to assign the CD4 or CD8 phenotype of responding clones. TCRdb handled the public reads itself, with Q25 trimming in fastp and clone calling in MiXCR, and kept productive beta chains. Rows are combined by CDR3 protein, so each entry shows the most common genes and DNA. The V and J calls reflect TCRdb's pipeline rather than the authors' work. In this sample the table shows about 140,000 distinct CDR3 sequences, 20% to 25% of which occur a single time. The ten largest make up roughly a quarter of the sample.

V gives up 5 bases and J gives up 3 bases, and the segment between their germline ends measures 12 bases. The CDR3 holds 14 amino acids from the cysteine to the phenylalanine. Only the CDR3 DNA is retained, 42 bases long and in frame from the first base. Looking up the germline V gene (reference sequence) yields CDR1 SGHAT and CDR2 FQDESV. PBMCs were isolated by Ficoll-Paque density gradient centrifugation. The sample consisted of PBMCs or a T cell subset sorted from them (not recorded which). The clonotype originates from an adult woman who had mild COVID-19 (a few samples of this study predate the infection). The sample titles of this study are shuffled in the database, so cell type and time point are left out; the donor was told from shared clones. This chain is built from TRBV11-1 and TRBJ2-3; the D region is possibly TRBD1 or TRBD2, each matching across 5 bases. Read as DNA, the sequence is TGTGCCAGCAGCACCCCGAGGGGTACAGATACGCAGTATTTT. Its protein product is CASSTPRGTDTQYF.